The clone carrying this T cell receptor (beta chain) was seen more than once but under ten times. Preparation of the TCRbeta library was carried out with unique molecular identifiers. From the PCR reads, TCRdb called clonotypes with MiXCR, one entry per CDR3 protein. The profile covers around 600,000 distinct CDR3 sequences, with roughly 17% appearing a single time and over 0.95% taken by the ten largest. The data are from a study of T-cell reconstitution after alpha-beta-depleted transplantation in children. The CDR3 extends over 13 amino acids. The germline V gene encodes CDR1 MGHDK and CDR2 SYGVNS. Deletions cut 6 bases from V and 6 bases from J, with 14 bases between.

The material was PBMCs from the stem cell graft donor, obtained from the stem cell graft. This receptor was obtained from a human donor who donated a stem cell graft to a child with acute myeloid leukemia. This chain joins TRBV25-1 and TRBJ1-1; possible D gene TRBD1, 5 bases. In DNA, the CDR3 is TGTGCCAGCAGCGGCGGTTACAGGTCTGAAGCTTTCTTT. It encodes CASSGGYRSEAFF. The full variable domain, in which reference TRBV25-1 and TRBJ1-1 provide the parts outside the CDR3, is EADIYQTPRYLVIGTGKKITLECSQTMGHDKMYWYQQDPGMELHLIHYSYGVNSTEKGDLSSESTVSRIRTEHFPLTLESARPSHTSQYLCASSGGYRSEAFFGQGTRLTVV.